The subject of this entry is one T cell receptor (beta chain). The data derive from a study of tumor and adjacent non-tumor tissue in lung cancer. RNA was extracted from bulk tissue without any cell sorting. TCRbeta libraries were built with three rounds of nested PCR, modified from ARM-PCR. TCRdb processed the multiplex PCR reads anew with MiXCR; each CDR3 protein has one entry. This sample has some 200,000 distinct CDR3 sequences; about two thirds occur once, and the top ten carry 25%. The CDR3 runs 13 residues. Trimming took 2 bases from V and 12 from J, leaving 16 bases between them. Germline V lookup: CDR1 SGHAT, CDR2 FQNNGV.

Sequenced material: lung tumor tissue. The receptor was derived from a man aged 55 to 70 with non-small cell lung cancer. The chain has TRBV11-2 and TRBJ1-2; possible D gene TRBD1, 5 bases. The CDR3 reads CASSLLGARNHTF. The DNA of the CDR3 is TGTGCCAGCAGCTTATTAGGGGCTCGTAACCACACCTTC. The whole variable domain, remainder taken from reference TRBV11-2 and TRBJ1-2, is EAGVAQSPRYKIIEKRQSVAFWCNPISGHATLYWYQQILGQGPKLLIQFQNNGVVDDSQLPKDRFSAERLKGVDSTLKIQPAKLEDSAVYLCASSLLGARNHTFGSGTRLTVV.